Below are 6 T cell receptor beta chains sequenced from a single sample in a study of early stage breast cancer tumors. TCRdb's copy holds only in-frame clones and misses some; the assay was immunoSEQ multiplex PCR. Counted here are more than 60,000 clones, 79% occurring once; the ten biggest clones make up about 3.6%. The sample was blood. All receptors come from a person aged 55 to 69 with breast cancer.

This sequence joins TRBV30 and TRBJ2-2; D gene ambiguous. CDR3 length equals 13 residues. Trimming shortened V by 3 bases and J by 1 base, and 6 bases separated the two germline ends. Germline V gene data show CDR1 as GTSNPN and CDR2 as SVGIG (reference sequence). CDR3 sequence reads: CAWRTLNTGELFF. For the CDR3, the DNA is TGTGCCTGGAGAACCCTGAACACCGGGGAGCTGTTTTTT.

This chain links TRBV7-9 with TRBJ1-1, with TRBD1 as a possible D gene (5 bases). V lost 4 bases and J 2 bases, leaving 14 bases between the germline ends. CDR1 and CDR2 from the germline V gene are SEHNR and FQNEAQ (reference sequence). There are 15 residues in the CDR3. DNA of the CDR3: TGTGCCAGCAGCTGGGGGGAAGATTACAACACTGAAGCTTTCTTT. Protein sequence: CASSWGEDYNTEAFF.

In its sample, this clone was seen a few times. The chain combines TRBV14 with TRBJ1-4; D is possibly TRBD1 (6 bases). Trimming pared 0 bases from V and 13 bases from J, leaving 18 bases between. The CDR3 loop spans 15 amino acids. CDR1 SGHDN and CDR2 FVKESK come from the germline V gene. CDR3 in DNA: TGTGCCAGCAGCCAAGAAGGCGGGGGGCTTTCAACACTGTTTTTT. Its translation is CASSQEGGGLSTLFF.

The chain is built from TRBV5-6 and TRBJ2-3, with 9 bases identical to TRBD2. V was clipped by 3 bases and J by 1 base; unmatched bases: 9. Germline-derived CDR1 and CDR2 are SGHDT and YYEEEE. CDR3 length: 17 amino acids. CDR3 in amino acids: CASSSDFGGGGTDTQYF. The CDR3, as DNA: TGTGCCAGCAGCTCCGACTTCGGCGGGGGGGGCACAGATACGCAGTATTTT.

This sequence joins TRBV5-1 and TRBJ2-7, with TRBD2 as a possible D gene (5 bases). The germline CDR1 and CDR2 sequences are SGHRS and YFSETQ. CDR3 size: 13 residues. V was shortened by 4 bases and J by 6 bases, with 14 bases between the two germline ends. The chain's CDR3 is CASSLDWEGEQYF. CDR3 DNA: TGCGCCAGCAGCCTGGACTGGGAAGGCGAGCAGTACTTC.

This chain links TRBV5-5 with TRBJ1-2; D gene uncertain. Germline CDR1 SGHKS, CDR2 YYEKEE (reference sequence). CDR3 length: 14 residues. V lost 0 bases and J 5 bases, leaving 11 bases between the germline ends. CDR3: CASSLVLADYGYTF. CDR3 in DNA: TGTGCCAGCAGCTTGGTGTTAGCAGATTATGGCTACACCTTC.